Listed below are T cell receptor beta chains from one sample, sequenced in a study of shared clonotypes between healthy human individuals. The method was immunoSEQ multiplex PCR; TCRdb's version includes in-frame clones alone and lacks a portion of them. The table includes roughly 700,000 clones, around 74% detected once. The sample taken for sequencing was memory CD4+ T cells sorted from blood. Receptors originate from a woman aged 30 to 39 in good health. Both conserved end residues are part of each CDR3. Each record gives: V gene, D gene, J gene, CDR3 length, clone size, CDR3 DNA, CDR3 protein. The D gene is left open where the match is weak. Where a row states a size, it is once, few, many or the class of an expanded clone; other rows omit it.

TRBV6-6	.	TRBJ1-1	15	.	TGTGCCAGCAGTTACTCCCGGACAGTGAACACTGAAGCTTTCTTT	CASSYSRTVNTEAFF
TRBV19	.	TRBJ2-1	17	.	TGTGCCAGTAGCCAACCCCAACCGGACGGATACTACAATGAGCAGTTCTTC	CASSQPQPDGYYNEQFF
TRBV18	TRBD1	TRBJ2-3	19	.	TGTGCCAGCTCACCACGACAGGGGTGGGGAGACTCCGACACAGATACGCAGTATTTT	CASSPRQGWGDSDTDTQYF
TRBV5-6	.	TRBJ2-7	13	.	TGTGCCAGCAGCTTCGGGAACTCCTACGAGCAGTACTTC	CASSFGNSYEQYF
TRBV27	TRBD2	TRBJ2-7	15	.	TGTGCCAGCAGTGCCCCGGGACTAGGCATCGACGAGCAGTACTTC	CASSAPGLGIDEQYF
TRBV28	TRBD1	TRBJ2-7	14	few	TGTGCCAGCAGTTCGACAGGGAAGTCCTACGAGCAGTACTTC	CASSSTGKSYEQYF
TRBV23-1	.	TRBJ2-7	13	.	TGCGCCAGCGCAGGGCAAAATTCCTACGAGCAGTACTTC	CASAGQNSYEQYF
TRBV5-1	.	TRBJ2-1	14	.	TGCGCCAGCAGCCTTAGCGGAGGCTACAATGAGCAGTTCTTC	CASSLSGGYNEQFF
TRBV6-5	.	TRBJ1-1	13	.	TGTGCCAGCAGTGACCCACCTGGGACTGAAGCTTTCTTT	CASSDPPGTEAFF
TRBV5-6	.	TRBJ1-5	12	.	TGTGCCAGCAGCTTCCTGCATCAGCCCCAGCATTTT	CASSFLHQPQHF
TRBV7-2	.	TRBJ1-4	15	few	TGTGCCAGCAGCTTAGAACCGGCCCTCGGTGAAAAACTGTTTTTT	CASSLEPALGEKLFF
TRBV7-9	.	TRBJ2-2	14	.	TGTGCCAGCAACCCGGACGGCAACACCGGGGAGCTGTTTTTT	CASNPDGNTGELFF
TRBV6-6	.	TRBJ2-5	14	.	TGTGCCAGCAGCCCGCCCGACGCGGGGGAGACCCAGTACTTC	CASSPPDAGETQYF
TRBV28	.	TRBJ2-1	13	.	TGTGCCAGCAGTTTACCGGGAATCAATGAGCAGTTCTTC	CASSLPGINEQFF
TRBV5-8	.	TRBJ2-1	15	.	TGTGCCAGCAGCTTGGGGCAGGGAAGGTACAATGAGCAGTTCTTC	CASSLGQGRYNEQFF
TRBV18	TRBD1	TRBJ1-2	15	.	TGTGCCAGCTCATCAGGACAGGGGGGAAACTATGGCTACACCTTC	CASSSGQGGNYGYTF
TRBV6-5	.	TRBJ2-7	14	.	TGTGCCAGCAGTGGGGGTACTAGAGCCCACGAGCAGTACTTC	CASSGGTRAHEQYF
TRBV5-4	TRBD1	TRBJ2-5	13	once	TGTGCCAGCAGCTTCGACAGGGCGGAGACCCAGTACTTC	CASSFDRAETQYF
TRBV29-1	.	TRBJ2-3	10	.	TGCAGCGTTGCTTTCGATACGCAGTATTTT	CSVAFDTQYF
TRBV7-9	TRBD1	TRBJ2-7	14	.	TGTGCCAGCAGCCCCCGGGACAGCCTCTACGAGCAGTACTTC	CASSPRDSLYEQYF
TRBV30	.	TRBJ2-2	12	once	TGTGCCTGGAGTCAGGGCATCGGGGAGCTGTTTTTT	CAWSQGIGELFF
TRBV27	TRBD1	TRBJ2-7	14	.	TGTGCCAGCAGCCCTACCGACAGGGGTTACGAGCAGTACTTC	CASSPTDRGYEQYF
TRBV27	.	TRBJ2-1	16	.	TGTGCCAGCAGTTTATCGGCCCAGGGTCTTAGCTATGAGCAGTTCTTC	CASSLSAQGLSYEQFF
TRBV27	.	TRBJ1-1	12	.	TGTGCCAGCAGTTTCCTGGCGGGTCGAGCTTTCTTT	CASSFLAGRAFF
TRBV6-1	TRBD1	TRBJ2-1	14	.	TGTGCCAGCAGGGCGGGACAGGGTATCAATGAGCAGTTCTTC	CASRAGQGINEQFF
TRBV19	.	TRBJ2-2	14	.	TGTGCCAGTAGACGGGAGAGGGGAGTCGGGGAGCTGTTTTTT	CASRRERGVGELFF
TRBV5-4	.	TRBJ2-1	14	.	TGTGCCAGCAGCTTGTTTCAGGGGCACAATGAGCAGTTCTTC	CASSLFQGHNEQFF
TRBV29-1	.	TRBJ2-1	12	.	TGCAGCGTTGAGCTTAGTGCGGATGAGCAGTTCTTC	CSVELSADEQFF
TRBV2	.	TRBJ2-2	14	.	TGTGCCAGCCGAGACGGGACAAGCACCGGGGAGCTGTTTTTT	CASRDGTSTGELFF
TRBV5-1	TRBD2	TRBJ2-1	15	few	TGCGCCAGCAGCTCGGGACTAGCGGGGACCAATGAGCAGTTCTTC	CASSSGLAGTNEQFF
TRBV5-1	.	TRBJ1-1	11	once	TGCGCCAGCAGCCTAGACACTGAAGCTTTCTTT	CASSLDTEAFF
TRBV11-1	.	TRBJ1-2	12	.	TGTGCCAGCAGCCGATCAAACTATGGCTACACCTTC	CASSRSNYGYTF